This T cell receptor beta chain was recovered during a study of blood T cell repertoires in COVID-19. Only in-frame clones appear in the TCRdb table, and some are missing; sequencing was by immunoSEQ multiplex PCR. The sample shows approximately 150,000 clones, about 84% of them seen only once. Study members were between about 18 and 95 years old and lived in around 24 US regions. Participant reports of clinical history set cohort assignment. The CDR3 runs to 15 residues. Germline V CDR1 and CDR2: ENHRY, SYGVKD. V lost 3 bases and J 8 bases, leaving 19 bases between the germline ends. The TCR was taken from a woman in her thirties or forties with acute COVID-19. J is TRBJ1-2 and V is TRBV10-3; D gene ambiguous. Sequenced sample: PBMCs or T cells enriched from blood (not recorded which). The CDR3 DNA reads as TGTGCCATCAGTGAACGGTTCCCCGAATCGGGGGGCTACACCTTC. It is translated as CAISERFPESGGYTF.